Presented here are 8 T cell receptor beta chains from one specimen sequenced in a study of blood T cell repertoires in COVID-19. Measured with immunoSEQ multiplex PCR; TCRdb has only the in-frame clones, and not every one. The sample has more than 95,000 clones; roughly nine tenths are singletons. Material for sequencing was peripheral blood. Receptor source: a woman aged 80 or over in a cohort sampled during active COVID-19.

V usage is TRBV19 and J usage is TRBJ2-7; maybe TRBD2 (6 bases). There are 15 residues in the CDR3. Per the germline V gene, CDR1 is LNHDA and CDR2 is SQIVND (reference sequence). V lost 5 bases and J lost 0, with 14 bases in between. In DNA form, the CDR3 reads TGTGCCAGTAGTTACATAGCGGAGAGCTCCTACGAGCAGTACTTC. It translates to CASSYIAESSYEQYF.

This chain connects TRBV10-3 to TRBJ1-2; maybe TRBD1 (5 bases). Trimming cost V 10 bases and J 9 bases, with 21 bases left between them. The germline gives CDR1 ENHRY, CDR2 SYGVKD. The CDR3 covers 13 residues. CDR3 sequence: CATCRDSGWSYTF. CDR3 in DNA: TGTGCCACCTGCCGGGACTCGGGTTGGAGCTACACCTTC.

CDR3 in amino acids: CATSDPGQPPGEKLFF. CDR3 DNA sequence: TGTGCCACCAGTGACCCGGGACAGCCCCCAGGAGAAAAACTGTTTTTT. This rearrangement joins TRBV24-1 to TRBJ1-4; TRBD1 matches at 7 bases. This CDR3 contains 16 residues. In germline, CDR1 is KGHDR, CDR2 SFDVKD. V gave up 4 bases and J gave up 8 bases; unmatched junction bases: 12.

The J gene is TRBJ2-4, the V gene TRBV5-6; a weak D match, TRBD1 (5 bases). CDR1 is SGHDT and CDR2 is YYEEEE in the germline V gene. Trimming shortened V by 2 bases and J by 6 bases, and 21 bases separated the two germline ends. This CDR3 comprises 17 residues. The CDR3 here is CASSLRFLQRGGNIQYF. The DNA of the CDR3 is TGTGCCAGCAGCTTACGGTTTTTGCAAAGGGGTGGAAACATTCAGTACTTC.

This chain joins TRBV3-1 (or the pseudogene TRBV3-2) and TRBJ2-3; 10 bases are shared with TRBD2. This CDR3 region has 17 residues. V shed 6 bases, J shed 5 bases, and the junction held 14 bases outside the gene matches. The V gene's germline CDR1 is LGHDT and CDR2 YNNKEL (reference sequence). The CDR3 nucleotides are TGTGCCAGCAGTACAACAGGGCTAGCGGGGGAGGTAGATACGCAGTATTTT. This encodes CASSTTGLAGEVDTQYF.

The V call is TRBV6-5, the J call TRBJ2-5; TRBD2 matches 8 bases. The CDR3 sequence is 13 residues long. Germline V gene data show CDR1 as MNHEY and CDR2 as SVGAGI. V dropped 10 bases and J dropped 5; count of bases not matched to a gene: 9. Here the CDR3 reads CATSREARETQYF. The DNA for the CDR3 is TGTGCCACGTCGCGGGAGGCCCGGGAGACCCAGTACTTC.

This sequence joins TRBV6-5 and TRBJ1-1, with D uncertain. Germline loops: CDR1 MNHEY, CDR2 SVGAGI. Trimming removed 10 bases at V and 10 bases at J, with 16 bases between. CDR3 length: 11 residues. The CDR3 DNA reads TGTGCCACTTCGTCCGAGTCAAGAGCTTTCTTT. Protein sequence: CATSSESRAFF.

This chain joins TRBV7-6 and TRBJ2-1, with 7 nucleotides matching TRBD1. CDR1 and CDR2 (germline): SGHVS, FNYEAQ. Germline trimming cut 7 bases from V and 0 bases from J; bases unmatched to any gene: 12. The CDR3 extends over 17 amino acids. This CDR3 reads CASTPRGWDSSYNEQFF. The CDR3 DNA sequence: TGTGCCAGCACCCCCAGGGGGTGGGACAGCTCCTACAATGAGCAGTTCTTC.